This paragraph reports one T cell receptor beta chain. The source of the sample is a study of OX40 agonist ivuxolimab in advanced cancers. The V segment lost 4 bases and the J segment 0 bases; nucleotides outside the gene matches: 20. CDR1 SGDLS and CDR2 YYNGEE come from the germline V gene. CDR3 length: 22 amino acids. Assay used: immunoSEQ multiplex PCR; TCRdb lists only in-frame clones, some missing. The sample yields over 80,000 clones, about 87% seen once. This TCR derives from an adult with an advanced solid tumor such as melanoma, head and neck, liver or kidney cancer. Material: CD4+ or CD8+ T cells sorted from blood, obtained in a trial of the OX40 agonist ivuxolimab. The chain employs TRBV9 and TRBJ2-1, with 12 bases fitting TRBD2. CDR3 in amino acids: CASSPAGGGLAGLSISYNEQFF. The CDR3 DNA reads TGTGCCAGCAGCCCCGCGGGGGGCGGACTAGCGGGACTATCCATCTCCTACAATGAGCAGTTCTTC.